This passage covers 11 T cell receptor beta chains from one sample sequenced in a study of siplizumab effects on memory and regulatory T cells. TCRdb's table, derived via immunoSEQ multiplex PCR, lists solely in-frame clones and lacks some. The data contain roughly 80,000 clones, approximately 88% of them singletons. Material: Tregs sorted from blood. The source of these receptors is a human donor in good health.

J is TRBJ2-5 and V is TRBV11-3, with D tentatively TRBD2 (7 bases). The CDR3 covers 13 residues. V was cut by 2 bases and J by 4 bases, with 8 bases left in between. Germline V gives CDR1 SGHNT, CDR2 YENEEA. The CDR3 DNA reads TGTGCCAGCAGCTTAAGGGGGGGAGAGACCCAGTACTTC. Protein: CASSLRGGETQYF.

This sequence joins TRBV4-3 and TRBJ1-2, with no clear D. V dropped 0 bases and J dropped 5 bases, with 13 bases sitting between them. The germline gives CDR1 LGHNA, CDR2 YSLEER. The CDR3 contains 15 residues. The CDR3: CASSQDLTPSYGYTF. As DNA, the CDR3 is TGCGCCAGCAGCCAAGATTTAACACCCTCGTATGGCTACACCTTC.

This clone appeared a single time. This rearrangement joins TRBV6-5 to TRBJ2-2; D is perhaps TRBD1 (5 bases). Trimming cost V 6 bases and J 1 base, with 9 bases left between them. The CDR3 consists of 14 residues. Germline CDR1 MNHEY, CDR2 SVGAGI. The CDR3, as DNA: TGTGCCAGCAGCCGAGGACAGAACACCGGGGAGCTGTTTTTT. This sequence encodes CASSRGQNTGELFF.

The chain is built from TRBV20-1 and TRBJ1-2; no firm D call. V lost 2 bases and J 4 bases, leaving 5 bases between the germline ends. Germline V lookup: CDR1 DFQATT, CDR2 SNEGSKA (reference sequence). The CDR3 has 11 residues. CDR3: CSARHSYGYTF. Here the CDR3 DNA reads TGCAGTGCTAGACACTCCTATGGCTACACCTTC.

The gene calls are TRBV5-1 and TRBJ2-3; D remains ambiguous. The CDR3 runs to 17 residues. Germline V gene lookup returns CDR1 SGHRS and CDR2 YFSETQ. Trimming shortened V by 0 bases and J by 0 bases, and 14 bases separated the two germline ends. The CDR3 is CASSLVGFRGSTDTQYF. The CDR3 bases are TGCGCCAGCAGCTTGGTTGGGTTTCGAGGCAGCACAGATACGCAGTATTTT.

The genes are TRBV10-3 and TRBJ1-2, with TRBD1 matching 8 bases. Germline trimming cut 6 bases from V and 5 bases from J; bases unmatched to any gene: 5. The CDR3 consists of 13 residues. Germline V CDR1 and CDR2: ENHRY, SYGVKD. In nucleotides, the CDR3 is TGTGCCATCAGCCAGACAGGGGAGTATGGCTACACCTTC. It yields the protein CAISQTGEYGYTF.

There are a few counts of this clone. The chain carries TRBV14 and TRBJ1-2, with TRBD1 matching 8 bases. This CDR3 is built from 13 residues. Germline trimming cut 5 bases from V and 4 bases from J; bases unmatched to any gene: 3. CDR1 and CDR2 from the germline V gene are SGHDN and FVKESK. The CDR3 loop is CASSMTGAYGYTF. CDR3 nucleotides: TGTGCCAGCAGCATGACAGGGGCCTATGGCTACACCTTC.

This chain connects TRBV7-9 to TRBJ2-1; the match to TRBD1 covers 10 bases. The J segment lost 4 bases and the V segment lost 5 bases, leaving 11 bases of the junction unmatched. Germline V gives CDR1 SEHNR, CDR2 FQNEAQ (reference sequence). The CDR3 sequence is 17 residues long. The CDR3: CASSVFKAGQGYNEQFF. CDR3 sequence (DNA): TGTGCCAGCAGCGTATTCAAAGCGGGACAGGGGTACAATGAGCAGTTCTTC.

The chain combines TRBV2 with TRBJ2-5; 8 nucleotides line up with TRBD2. CDR1 SNHLY and CDR2 FYNNEI come from the germline V gene. The CDR3 is 15 amino acids. J lost 4 bases, V lost 8 bases, and 12 bases had no gene match. CDR3 DNA sequence: TGTGCCAGCTGCCCCGGGGGGGCGGGGCTAGAGACCCAGTACTTC. Its translation: CASCPGGAGLETQYF.

This clone turned up a few times. This CDR3 reads CASSAPAGAGNTIYF. The CDR3 DNA reads as TGTGCCAGCAGCGCCCCGGCAGGGGCTGGAAACACCATATATTTT. The J gene is TRBJ1-3, the V gene TRBV5-4; maybe TRBD1 (6 bases). Germline loops: CDR1 SGHNT, CDR2 YYREEE (reference sequence). Deletions cut 4 bases from V and 2 bases from J, with 13 bases between. The CDR3 sequence is 15 residues long.

V usage is TRBV5-1 and J usage is TRBJ1-6; 8 bases are a match to TRBD1. This CDR3 is built from 15 residues. Germline V gene data show CDR1 as SGHRS and CDR2 as YFSETQ. V lost 0 bases and J lost 7; bases outside the gene matches: 3. DNA of the CDR3: TGCGCCAGCAGCTTGGTCAGGGGGCCGAATTCACCCCTCCACTTT. Translation: CASSLVRGPNSPLHF. Filled out from reference TRBV5-1 and TRBJ1-6, the complete variable domain reads KAGVTQTPRYLIKTRGQQVTLSCSPISGHRSVSWYQQTPGQGLQFLFEYFSETQRNKGNFPGRFSGRQFSNSRSEMNVSTLELGDSALYLCASSLVRGPNSPLHFGNGTRLTVT.